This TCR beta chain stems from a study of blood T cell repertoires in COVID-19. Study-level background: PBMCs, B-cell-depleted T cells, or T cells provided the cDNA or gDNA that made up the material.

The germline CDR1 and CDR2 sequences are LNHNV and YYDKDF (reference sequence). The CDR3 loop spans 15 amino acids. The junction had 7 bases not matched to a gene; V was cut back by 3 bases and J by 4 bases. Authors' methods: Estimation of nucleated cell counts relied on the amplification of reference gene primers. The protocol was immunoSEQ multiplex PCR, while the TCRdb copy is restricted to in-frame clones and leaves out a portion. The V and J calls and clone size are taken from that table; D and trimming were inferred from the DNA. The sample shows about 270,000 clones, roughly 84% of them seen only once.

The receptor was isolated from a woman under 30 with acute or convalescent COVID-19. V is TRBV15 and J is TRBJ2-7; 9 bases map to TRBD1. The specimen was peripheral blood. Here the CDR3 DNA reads TGTGCCACCAGCAGGTCCCGGGACAGGGTGTACGAGCAGTACTTC. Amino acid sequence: CATSRSRDRVYEQYF.